Listed here are 21 T cell receptor beta chains from one sample, sequenced in a study of CD8 T cells in ankylosing spondylitis. TCRdb fed the 5' RACE reads into MiXCR, producing one record per CDR3 protein. Among approximately 150,000 distinct CDR3 sequences listed, around 42% were seen once. Sample: synovial fluid, either unsorted or a sorted T cell fraction (not recorded which). The receptors come from a male donor with ankylosing spondylitis.

This clonotype was observed a single time. The chain links TRBV4-1 to TRBJ2-7; no definite D call. This CDR3 is built from 14 residues. Germline V CDR1 and CDR2: MGHRA, YSYEKL. V gave up 4 bases and J gave up 7 bases, with 17 bases separating them. The CDR3 sequence: CASSPAPDPLEQYF. CDR3 nucleotides: TGCGCCAGCAGCCCCGCGCCGGACCCTCTTGAGCAGTACTTC.

The V and J genes are TRBV18 and TRBJ2-1; D perhaps matches TRBD2 (6 bases). Per the germline V gene, CDR1 is KGHSH and CDR2 is LQKENI. CDR3 length: 16 residues. The ends were cut back, 0 bases at V and 2 bases at J, with 11 bases in the middle. The CDR3 coding sequence is TGTGCCAGCTCACCACCGGTAGCGGTACCCTACAATGAGCAGTTCTTC. Residues: CASSPPVAVPYNEQFF. The variable domain in full, with the rest retrieved from reference TRBV18 and TRBJ2-1, is NAGVMQNPRHLVRRRGQEARLRCSPMKGHSHVYWYRQLPEEGLKFMVYLQKENIIDESGMPKERFSAEFPKEGPSILRIQQVVRGDSAAYFCASSPPVAVPYNEQFFGPGTRLTVL.

This clonotype came up a few times. CDR3 amino acids: CASSLERAVYEQYF. The CDR3 DNA follows: TGTGCCAGCAGCTTAGAGAGGGCGGTCTACGAGCAGTACTTC. The gene calls are TRBV7-8 and TRBJ2-7; D is possibly TRBD2 (5 bases). This CDR3 contains 14 residues. The V gene lost 1 base and the J gene lost 3 bases, with 10 bases spanning the gap. CDR1 and CDR2 from the germline V gene are SGHVS and FQNEAQ.

The CDR3 sequence: CASSQGGSGSTDTQYF. The CDR3 nucleotides read TGCGCCAGCAGCCAAGGGGGTAGCGGAAGCACAGATACGCAGTATTTT. The rearrangement links TRBV4-1 to TRBJ2-3, with D possibly being TRBD2 (6 bases). Germline CDR1 MGHRA, CDR2 YSYEKL. Trimming pared 1 base from V and 0 bases from J, leaving 11 bases between. The CDR3 is made up of 16 amino acids.

This clonotype turned up a few times. This chain uses TRBV5-1 with TRBJ1-2; D is perhaps TRBD1 (5 bases). The CDR3 consists of 13 residues. Germline V gene sequence: CDR1 SGHRS, CDR2 YFSETQ. Trimming removed 2 bases from V and 4 bases from J, with 9 bases in between. The CDR3 coding sequence is TGCGCCAGCAGCTTAGAGGGGAGCTATGGCTACACCTTC. Residues: CASSLEGSYGYTF.

The V and J genes are TRBV3-1 and TRBJ1-1; D remains ambiguous. Germline assignment: CDR1 LGHDT and CDR2 YNNKEL (reference sequence). The V end lost 3 bases, the J end lost 0 bases, and 14 bases lay between the germline ends. The CDR3 has 16 residues. CDR3 region: CASSHGIWQLNTEAFF. The CDR3 DNA reads as TGTGCCAGCAGCCACGGCATATGGCAGTTGAACACTGAAGCTTTCTTT.

The CDR3 region is CASSTATGDADEQYF. CDR3 bases: TGTGCCAGCAGTACAGCGACAGGGGATGCCGACGAGCAGTACTTC. The chain carries TRBV25-1 and TRBJ2-7; TRBD1 matches 8 bases. The junction had 11 bases not matched to a gene; V was cut back by 5 bases and J by 5 bases. The CDR3 totals 15 residues. Looked up from germline, CDR1 is MGHDK and CDR2 is SYGVNS.

This clonotype has just a few counts. The CDR3 bases are TGTGCCAGCAGTTCCGACGTGAAGCTCTCCTACAATGAGCAGTTCTTC. It encodes CASSSDVKLSYNEQFF. The chain carries TRBV12-3 or TRBV12-4 and TRBJ2-1; D not certain. V was clipped by 4 bases and J by 0 bases, with 13 bases between them. This CDR3 spans 16 amino acids.

The V call is TRBV4-3, the J call TRBJ2-1, with TRBD2 identical over 10 bases. J was trimmed by 7 bases and V by 1 base; bases with no gene match: 13. CDR1 and CDR2 from the germline V gene are LGHNA and YSLEER. This CDR3 comprises 18 residues. This CDR3 reads CASSQGARASGSHNEQFF. As DNA, the CDR3 is TGCGCCAGCAGCCAAGGAGCTCGGGCTAGCGGGAGTCATAATGAGCAGTTCTTC.

This chain links TRBV4-3 with TRBJ2-1; 7 bases match TRBD2. The CDR3 runs to 16 residues. Germline loops: CDR1 LGHNA, CDR2 YSLEER. V lost 4 bases, J lost 5 bases, and 11 bases stayed unmatched. The CDR3 loop is CASSPRTRGPNNEQFF. As DNA, the CDR3 is TGCGCCAGCAGCCCCAGGACTAGGGGCCCTAACAATGAGCAGTTCTTC.

The gene calls are TRBV15 and TRBJ2-1; possibly TRBD2 for D (5 bases). V was clipped by 5 bases and J by 9 bases, with 23 bases between them. The CDR3 has 16 amino acids. Germline V CDR1 and CDR2: LNHNV, YYDKDF (reference sequence). The CDR3 region has the DNA TGTGCCACCAGCCGCTTGACTTTATTGGGGAGAGGTGAGCAGTTCTTC. Its translation is CATSRLTLLGRGEQFF.

This chain links TRBV11-2 with TRBJ1-1; D is perhaps TRBD1 (6 bases). CDR1 and CDR2 from the germline V gene are SGHAT and FQNNGV. The germline V and J ends were trimmed by 5 bases and 1 base, with 14 bases remaining between them. The CDR3 consists of 15 residues. CDR3 bases: TGTGCCAGCAGCACGGCAAGAGGGGGGAACACTGAAGCTTTCTTT. As protein: CASSTARGGNTEAFF.

This clonotype was observed a few times. The J gene is TRBJ1-1, the V gene TRBV7-8, with D tentatively TRBD1 (6 bases). Per the germline V gene, CDR1 is SGHVS and CDR2 is FQNEAQ. V lost 3 bases, J lost 6 bases, and 14 bases lay in between. CDR3 length: 14 residues. The CDR3 protein is CASSFYSEGAEAFF. For the CDR3, the DNA is TGTGCCAGCAGCTTCTATTCAGAGGGGGCTGAAGCTTTCTTT.

The chain has TRBV18 and TRBJ2-5, with a weak D call TRBD1 (5 bases). V lost 6 bases and J 10 bases, leaving 15 bases between the germline ends. Germline values: CDR1 KGHSH, CDR2 LQKENI. CDR3 length: 12 amino acids. This CDR3 is CASSSGLGVQYF. CDR3 sequence (DNA): TGTGCCAGCTCCTCCGGTCTAGGGGTCCAGTACTTC.

The genes are TRBV19 and TRBJ1-1; D is unresolved. There are 14 residues in the CDR3. V lost 1 base to trimming and J lost 1 base, with 7 bases between them. Germline V CDR1 and CDR2: LNHDA, SQIVND (reference sequence). The CDR3 nucleotides read TGTGCCAGTAGTATAGGGACGGGGAACACTGAAGCTTTCTTT. It encodes CASSIGTGNTEAFF.

The chain recombines TRBV3-1 with TRBJ2-3, with D perhaps matching TRBD1 or TRBD2 (5 bases each). The length of the CDR3 is 15 residues. Looked up from germline, CDR1 is LGHDT and CDR2 is YNNKEL (reference sequence). The V end was cut by 3 bases, the J end by 2 bases, with 12 bases between. The CDR3 region is CASSQGLGTTDTQYF. The CDR3 DNA reads TGTGCCAGCAGCCAGGGGCTGGGGACCACAGATACGCAGTATTTT.

This clonotype was seen only a few times. The chain links TRBV7-8 to TRBJ2-5; tentatively, D is TRBD2 (5 bases). The CDR3 is made up of 15 amino acids. Germline V CDR1 and CDR2: SGHVS, FQNEAQ. V was trimmed by 2 bases and J by 2 bases, leaving 12 bases between them. CDR3 region: CASSLLQREQETQYF. In DNA form, the CDR3 reads TGTGCCAGCAGCTTACTTCAGAGGGAACAAGAGACCCAGTACTTC.

This clonotype was seen only a few times. The genes are TRBV20-1 and TRBJ2-2; no reliable D call. The CDR3 has 13 residues. V was cut by 3 bases and J by 3 bases, with 8 bases left in between. Germline V gene sequence: CDR1 DFQATT, CDR2 SNEGSKA (reference sequence). The CDR3 loop reads CSARSLYTGELFF. The CDR3 DNA reads as TGCAGTGCTAGGTCCTTATACACCGGGGAGCTGTTTTTT.

The chain employs TRBV10-3 and TRBJ2-3, with D hard to call. Per the germline V gene, CDR1 is ENHRY and CDR2 is SYGVKD. V lost 2 bases to trimming and J lost 4 bases, with 13 bases between them. The CDR3 has 15 amino acids. CDR3 amino acids: CAISESLGAPDTQYF. The CDR3 DNA reads TGTGCCATCAGTGAGAGTCTTGGAGCACCAGATACGCAGTATTTT.

The CDR3 loop is CASSMTSGDYNEQFF. In DNA, the CDR3 is TGTGCCAGCAGCATGACCAGCGGGGACTACAATGAGCAGTTCTTC. This chain links TRBV7-9 with TRBJ2-1; 7 bases line up with TRBD2. This CDR3 comprises 15 residues. In germline, CDR1 is SEHNR, CDR2 FQNEAQ (reference sequence). After removal of 5 bases from V and 3 bases from J, the junction contained 7 bases not matched to a gene.

This clonotype was detected once. V gene TRBV28 combines with J gene TRBJ1-2; 9 nucleotides agree with TRBD1. The length of the CDR3 is 16 residues. Trimming at V came to 6 bases and at J to 3 bases, leaving 11 bases not matched to a gene. Germline CDR1 and CDR2: MDHEN and SYDVKM. The CDR3 reads CASRRPWTGVHYGYTF. CDR3 in DNA: TGTGCCAGCAGACGCCCATGGACAGGGGTTCACTATGGCTACACCTTC.